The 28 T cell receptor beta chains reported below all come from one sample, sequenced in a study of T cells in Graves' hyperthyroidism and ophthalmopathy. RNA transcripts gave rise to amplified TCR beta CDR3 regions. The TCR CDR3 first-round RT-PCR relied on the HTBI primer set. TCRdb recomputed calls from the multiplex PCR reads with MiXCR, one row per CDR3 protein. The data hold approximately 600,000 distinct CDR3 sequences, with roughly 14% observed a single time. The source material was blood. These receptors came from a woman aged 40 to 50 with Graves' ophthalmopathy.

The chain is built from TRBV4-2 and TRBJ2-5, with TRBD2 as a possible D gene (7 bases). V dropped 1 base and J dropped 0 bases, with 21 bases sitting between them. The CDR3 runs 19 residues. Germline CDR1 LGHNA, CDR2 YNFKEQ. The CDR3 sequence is CASSQGGGGVVRYQETQYF. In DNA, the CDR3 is TGTGCCAGCAGCCAAGGGGGCGGGGGCGTTGTACGGTACCAAGAGACCCAGTACTTC.

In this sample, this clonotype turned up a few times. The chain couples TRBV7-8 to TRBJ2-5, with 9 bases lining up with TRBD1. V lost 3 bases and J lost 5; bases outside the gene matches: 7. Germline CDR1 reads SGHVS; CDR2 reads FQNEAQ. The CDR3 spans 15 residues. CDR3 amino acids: CASSFSTGGGETQYF. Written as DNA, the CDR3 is TGTGCCAGCAGCTTTTCGACAGGGGGTGGGGAGACCCAGTACTTC.

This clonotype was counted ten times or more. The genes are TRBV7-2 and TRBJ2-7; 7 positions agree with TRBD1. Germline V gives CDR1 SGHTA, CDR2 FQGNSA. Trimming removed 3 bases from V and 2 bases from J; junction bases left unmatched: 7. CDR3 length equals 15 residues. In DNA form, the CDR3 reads TGTGCCAGCAGCTTCCCGACAGGGTCTACCTACGAGCAGTACTTC. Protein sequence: CASSFPTGSTYEQYF.

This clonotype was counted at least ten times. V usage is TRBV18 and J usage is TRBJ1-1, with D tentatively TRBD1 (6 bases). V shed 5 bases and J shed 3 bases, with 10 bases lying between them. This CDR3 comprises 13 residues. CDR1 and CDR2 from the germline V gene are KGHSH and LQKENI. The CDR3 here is CASSGGQDTEAFF. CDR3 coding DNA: TGTGCCAGCTCAGGGGGGCAGGACACTGAAGCTTTCTTT.

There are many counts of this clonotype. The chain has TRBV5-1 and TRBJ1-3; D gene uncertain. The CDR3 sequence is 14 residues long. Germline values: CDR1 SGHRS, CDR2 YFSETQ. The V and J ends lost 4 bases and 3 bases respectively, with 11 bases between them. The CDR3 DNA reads TGCGCCAGCAGCCCGGAGGGTCTTGGAAACACCATATATTTT. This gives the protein CASSPEGLGNTIYF.

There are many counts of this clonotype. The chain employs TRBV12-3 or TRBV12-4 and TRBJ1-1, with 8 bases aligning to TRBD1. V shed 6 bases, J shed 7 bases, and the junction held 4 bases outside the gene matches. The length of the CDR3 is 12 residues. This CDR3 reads CASSGQGNEAFF. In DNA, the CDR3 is TGTGCCAGCAGCGGACAGGGAAATGAAGCTTTCTTT.

The CDR3 DNA sequence: TGTGCCAGCAGCCTCGGGCCGCCCGCAGCCTACGAGCAGTACTTC. As protein: CASSLGPPAAYEQYF. This rearrangement joins TRBV5-5 to TRBJ2-7; D gene ambiguous. V gave up 4 bases and J gave up 2 bases, with 16 bases separating them. Germline CDR1 is SGHKS and CDR2 is YYEKEE (reference sequence). This CDR3 spans 15 amino acids.

This CDR3 reads CASSSLPSGTQYF. The CDR3 region has the DNA TGTGCCAGCAGCTCCCTCCCGTCTGGGACCCAGTACTTC. The genes are TRBV11-1 and TRBJ2-5; D ambiguous. Germline loops: CDR1 SGHAT, CDR2 FQDESV (reference sequence). The CDR3 runs to 13 residues. The V gene lost 4 bases and the J gene lost 7 bases, with 13 bases spanning the gap.

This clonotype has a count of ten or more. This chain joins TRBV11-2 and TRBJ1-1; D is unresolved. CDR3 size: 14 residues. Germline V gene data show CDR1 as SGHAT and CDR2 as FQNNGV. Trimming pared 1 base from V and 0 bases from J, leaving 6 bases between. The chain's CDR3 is CASSLAVLNTEAFF. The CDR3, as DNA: TGTGCCAGCAGCTTAGCCGTCTTGAACACTGAAGCTTTCTTT.

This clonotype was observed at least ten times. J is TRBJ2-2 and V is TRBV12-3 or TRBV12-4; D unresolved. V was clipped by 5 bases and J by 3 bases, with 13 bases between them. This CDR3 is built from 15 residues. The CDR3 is CASSHQAVYTGELFF. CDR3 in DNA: TGTGCCAGCAGTCATCAGGCCGTGTACACCGGGGAGCTGTTTTTT.

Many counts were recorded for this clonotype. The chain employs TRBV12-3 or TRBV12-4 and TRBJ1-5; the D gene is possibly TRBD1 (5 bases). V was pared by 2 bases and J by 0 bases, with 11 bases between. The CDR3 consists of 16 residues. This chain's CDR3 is CASSLSGTYSNQPQHF. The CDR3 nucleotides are TGTGCCAGCAGTTTATCGGGGACGTATAGCAATCAGCCCCAGCATTTT.

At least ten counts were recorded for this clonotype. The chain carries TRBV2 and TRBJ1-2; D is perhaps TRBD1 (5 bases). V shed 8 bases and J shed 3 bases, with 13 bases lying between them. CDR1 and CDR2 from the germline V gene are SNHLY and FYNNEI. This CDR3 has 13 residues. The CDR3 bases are TGTGCCAGCGACGGAGGGACCGACTATGGCTACACCTTC. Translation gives CASDGGTDYGYTF.

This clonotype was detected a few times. CDR3 sequence (DNA): TGTGCCAGCTCACTCCTAGCGGGAGTCACCTACGAGCAGTACTTC. Protein: CASSLLAGVTYEQYF. The chain has TRBV18 and TRBJ2-7; TRBD2 matches 10 bases. The CDR3 loop spans 15 amino acids. Germline values: CDR1 KGHSH, CDR2 LQKENI. V gave up 4 bases and J gave up 2 bases; unmatched junction bases: 5.

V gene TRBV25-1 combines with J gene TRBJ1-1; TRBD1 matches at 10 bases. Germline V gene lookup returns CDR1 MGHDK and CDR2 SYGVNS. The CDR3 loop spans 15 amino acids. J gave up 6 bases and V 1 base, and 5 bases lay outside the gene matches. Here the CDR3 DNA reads TGTGCCAGCAGTGAATGGGGACAGGGGATAGCTGAAGCTTTCTTT. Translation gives CASSEWGQGIAEAFF.

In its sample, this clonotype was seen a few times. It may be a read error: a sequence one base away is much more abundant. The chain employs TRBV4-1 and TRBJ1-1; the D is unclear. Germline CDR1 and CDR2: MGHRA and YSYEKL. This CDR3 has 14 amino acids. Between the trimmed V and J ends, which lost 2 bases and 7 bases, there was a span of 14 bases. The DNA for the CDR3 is TGCGCCAGCAGCCAAACCACGAAGGGCGGTGAAGCTTTCTTT. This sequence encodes CASSQTTKGGEAFF.

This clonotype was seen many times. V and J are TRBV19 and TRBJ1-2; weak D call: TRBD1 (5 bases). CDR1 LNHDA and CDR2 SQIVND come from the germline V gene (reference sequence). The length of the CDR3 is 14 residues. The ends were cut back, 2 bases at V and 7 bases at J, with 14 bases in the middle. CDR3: CASSIRDQGLGYTF. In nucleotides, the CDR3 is TGTGCCAGTAGTATACGCGACCAGGGTCTTGGCTACACCTTC.

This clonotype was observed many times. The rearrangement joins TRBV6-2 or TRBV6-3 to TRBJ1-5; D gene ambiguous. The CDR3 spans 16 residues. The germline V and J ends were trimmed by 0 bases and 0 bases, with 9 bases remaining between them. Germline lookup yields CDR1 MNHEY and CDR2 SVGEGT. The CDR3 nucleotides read TGTGCCAGCAGTTACTCGAGGATGAGTAGCAATCAGCCCCAGCATTTT. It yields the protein CASSYSRMSSNQPQHF.

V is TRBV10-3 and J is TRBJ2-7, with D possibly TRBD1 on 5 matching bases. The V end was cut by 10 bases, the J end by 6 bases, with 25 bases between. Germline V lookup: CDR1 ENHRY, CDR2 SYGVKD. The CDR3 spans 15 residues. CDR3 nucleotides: TGTGCCACCGCAATGGTAGGGGAAACGGAAGGCGAGCAGTACTTC. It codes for CATAMVGETEGEQYF.

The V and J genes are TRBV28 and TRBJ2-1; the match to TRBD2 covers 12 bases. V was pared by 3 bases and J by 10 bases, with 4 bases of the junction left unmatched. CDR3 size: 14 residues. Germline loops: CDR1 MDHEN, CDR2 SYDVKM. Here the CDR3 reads CASSFLAGGKEQFF. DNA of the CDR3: TGTGCCAGCAGTTTCCTAGCGGGAGGGAAAGAGCAGTTCTTC.

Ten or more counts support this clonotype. Here the CDR3 DNA reads TGTGCCAGCAGCTTATCTCTCACACCGAACACCGGGGAGCTGTTTTTT. This sequence encodes CASSLSLTPNTGELFF. This chain connects TRBV7-6 to TRBJ2-2; no clear D gene. Germline V lookup: CDR1 SGHVS, CDR2 FNYEAQ. V lost 2 bases and J lost 0, with 10 bases in between. The CDR3 covers 16 residues. The full variable domain, rest sourced from reference TRBV7-6 and TRBJ2-2, is GAGVSQSPRYKVTKRGQDVALRCDPISGHVSLYWYRQALGQGPEFLTYFNYEAQQDKSGLPNDRFSAERPEGSISTLTIQRTEQRDSAMYRCASSLSLTPNTGELFFGEGSRLTVL.

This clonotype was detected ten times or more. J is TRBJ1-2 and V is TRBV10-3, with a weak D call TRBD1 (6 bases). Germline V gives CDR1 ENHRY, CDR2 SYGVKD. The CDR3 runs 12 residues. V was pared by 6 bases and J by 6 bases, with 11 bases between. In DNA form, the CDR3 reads TGTGCCATCAGCGAACAGGGAGATGGCTACACCTTC. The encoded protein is CAISEQGDGYTF.

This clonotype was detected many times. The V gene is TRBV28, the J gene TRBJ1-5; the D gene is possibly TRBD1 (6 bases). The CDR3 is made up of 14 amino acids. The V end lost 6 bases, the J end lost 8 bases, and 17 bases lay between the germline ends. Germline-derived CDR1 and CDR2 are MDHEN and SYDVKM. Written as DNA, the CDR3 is TGTGCCAGCAGAGTAACGGGGGCGGGGAAGCCCCAGCATTTT. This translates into CASRVTGAGKPQHF.

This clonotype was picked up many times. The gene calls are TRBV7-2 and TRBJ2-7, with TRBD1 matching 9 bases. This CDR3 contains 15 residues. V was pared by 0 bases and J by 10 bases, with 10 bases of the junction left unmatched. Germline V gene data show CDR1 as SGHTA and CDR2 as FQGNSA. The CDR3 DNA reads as TGTGCCAGCAGCTTAGCCGGACAGGGGAGGAGAATCCAGTACTTC. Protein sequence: CASSLAGQGRRIQYF.

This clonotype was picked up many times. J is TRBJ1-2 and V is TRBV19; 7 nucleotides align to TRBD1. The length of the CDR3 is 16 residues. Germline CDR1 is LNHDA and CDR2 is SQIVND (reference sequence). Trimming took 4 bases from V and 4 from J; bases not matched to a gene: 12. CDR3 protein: CASSTLTGDYGYGYTF. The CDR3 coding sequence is TGTGCCAGTAGTACCCTCACAGGGGACTACGGCTATGGCTACACCTTC.

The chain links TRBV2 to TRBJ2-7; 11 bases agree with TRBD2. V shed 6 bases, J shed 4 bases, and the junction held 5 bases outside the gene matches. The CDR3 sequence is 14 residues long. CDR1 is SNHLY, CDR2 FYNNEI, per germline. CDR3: CASRVAGGQYEQYF. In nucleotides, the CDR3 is TGTGCCAGCAGGGTAGCGGGAGGGCAATACGAGCAGTACTTC.

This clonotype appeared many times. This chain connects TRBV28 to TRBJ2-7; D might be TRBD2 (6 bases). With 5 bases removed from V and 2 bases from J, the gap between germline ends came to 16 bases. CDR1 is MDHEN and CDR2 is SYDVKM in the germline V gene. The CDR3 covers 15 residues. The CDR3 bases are TGTGCCAGCAGTCCCCGGGACTTCTCGACCTACGAGCAGTACTTC. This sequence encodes CASSPRDFSTYEQYF.

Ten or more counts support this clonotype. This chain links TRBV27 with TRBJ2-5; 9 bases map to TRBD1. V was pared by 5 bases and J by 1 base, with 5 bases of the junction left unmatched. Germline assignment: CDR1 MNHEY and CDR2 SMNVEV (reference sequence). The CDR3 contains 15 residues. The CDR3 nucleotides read TGTGCCAGCAGTCCCGGACAGGGGATCCAAGAGACCCAGTACTTC. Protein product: CASSPGQGIQETQYF.

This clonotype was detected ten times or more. The CDR3 here is CASSEVWGMAEAFF. The CDR3 region has the DNA TGTGCCAGCAGTGAGGTTTGGGGGATGGCTGAAGCTTTCTTT. The chain combines TRBV6-1 with TRBJ1-1; D perhaps matches TRBD1 (5 bases). The CDR3 runs to 14 residues. Germline V gives CDR1 MNHNS, CDR2 SASEGT. V lost 3 bases to trimming and J lost 6 bases, with 14 bases between them.